Here is one T cell receptor (beta chain) with its context. Its specificity is not known. In blood CD8+ and CD4+ T cells, TCR beta underwent sequencing. Included as multiple sclerosis controls were treatment-naive patients who had stable or active relapsing-remitting disease. cDNA came from about 0.51 to 1 ug RNA primed by random hexamers. An immunoSEQ multiplex PCR generated amplified TCR beta CDR3 products spanning 54 Vbeta and 13 Jbeta. In TCRdb, the immunoSEQ multiplex PCR reads were re-called with MiXCR into one record per CDR3 protein. The table has 350,000 to 550,000 distinct CDR3 sequences, approximately 85% seen once. The source of the sample is a study of CD8 T cells in Susac syndrome. Broader study findings: The authors acknowledged that the study's TCR sequencing and HLA analysis involved relatively few individuals.

Germline lookup yields CDR1 WSHSY and CDR2 SAAADI. The CDR3 is 14 residues long. J gave up 5 bases and V 4 bases, and 5 bases lay outside the gene matches. V is TRBV10-2 and J is TRBJ2-3; 8 positions agree with TRBD1. The TCR was taken from a human donor with multiple sclerosis. Sequenced: CD8+ T cells from PBMCs. DNA of the CDR3: TGCGCCAGCAGTGTGGACAGGGTGGGAGATACGCAGTATTTT. Amino acid sequence: CASSVDRVGDTQYF.